This is a list of T cell receptor beta chains from one sample in a study of vaccination and CD4 T cells after COVID-19. TCRdb independently ran MiXCR on the PCR reads; one entry per CDR3 protein. Of more than 20,000 distinct CDR3 sequences listed, 60% are singletons. These receptors have no identified antigens. This specimen was CD4+ T cells from blood, cultured in vitro, taken after SARS-CoV-2 vaccination. These receptors came from a human donor who received a COVID-19 vaccine. CDR3s include the opening cysteine and the closing phenylalanine or tryptophan. D genes are given only for firm matches. Not every row has a clone size; where given, it reads once, few, many or a size class.

D	size	V	length	J	CDR3	DNA
TRBD1	once	TRBV6-5	15	TRBJ1-2	CASSSPTGSSYGYTF	TGTGCCAGCAGTTCCCCGACAGGGTCATCCTATGGCTACACCTTC
TRBD1	-	TRBV6-5	15	TRBJ2-7	CASSYSQGATYEQYF	TGTGCCAGCAGTTACTCGCAGGGGGCGACCTACGAGCAGTACTTC
-	few	TRBV21-1	16	TRBJ1-5	CASSKEQGGCNQPQHF	TGTGCCAGCAGCAAAGAACAGGGTGGTTGCAATCAGCCCCAGCATTTT
TRBD2	-	TRBV5-4	15	TRBJ2-3	CASSFRGGQVDTQYF	TGTGCCAGCAGCTTTCGCGGGGGGCAGGTAGATACGCAGTATTTT
-	once	TRBV19	13	TRBJ2-7	CASSITGLYEQYF	TGTGCCAGTAGTATCACAGGACTCTACGAGCAGTACTTC
TRBD1	few	TRBV15	13	TRBJ1-2	CATSTGTAYGYTF	TGTGCCACCAGCACAGGGACAGCCTATGGCTACACCTTC
-	-	TRBV18	13	TRBJ1-6	CASSPGEDSPLHF	TGTGCCAGCTCACCAGGGGAGGATTCACCCCTCCACTTT
TRBD1	-	TRBV24-1	17	TRBJ1-2	CATSEPGTGGKFYGYTF	TGTGCCACCAGTGAGCCCGGGACAGGGGGAAAATTCTATGGCTACACCTTC
-	-	TRBV20-1	16	TRBJ1-1	CSARDPRRTEEPEAFF	TGCAGTGCTAGAGACCCACGACGGACGGAAGAACCTGAAGCTTTCTTT
-	-	TRBV19	15	TRBJ1-2	CASSVGPGPRYDHTF	TGTGCCAGTAGTGTCGGACCGGGACCCCGCTACGATCACACCTTC
-	-	TRBV7-3	15	TRBJ2-1	CASSLTQGSYNEQFF	TGTGCCAGCAGCTTAACGCAGGGTTCCTACAATGAGCAGTTCTTC
TRBD1	-	TRBV20-1	13	TRBJ1-5	CSARRDRGLPQHF	TGCAGTGCTAGAAGGGACAGGGGTTTACCCCAGCATTTT
-	-	TRBV19	15	TRBJ2-1	CASNSGQVTYNEQFF	TGTGCCAGTAACTCGGGCCAGGTTACATACAATGAGCAGTTCTTC
TRBD2	-	TRBV2	15	TRBJ2-7	CASKRERGPSYEQYF	TGTGCCAGCAAGAGGGAGCGGGGTCCCTCCTACGAGCAGTACTTC
TRBD1	few	TRBV6-1	14	TRBJ1-2	CASSRRDSVYGYTF	TGTGCCAGCAGTCGACGGGACAGCGTCTATGGCTACACCTTC
TRBD1	few	TRBV20-1	15	TRBJ1-5	CSAREGANGNQPQHF	TGCAGTGCTAGGGAGGGGGCGAATGGCAATCAGCCCCAGCATTTT
TRBD1	-	TRBV19	15	TRBJ1-2	CASSSGGDRIYGYTF	TGTGCCAGTAGCTCCGGAGGGGACAGAATATATGGCTACACCTTC
TRBD1	few	TRBV10-3	15	TRBJ1-1	CAISEGQGLRGEAFF	TGTGCCATCAGTGAGGGACAGGGTTTACGGGGTGAAGCTTTCTTT
-	-	TRBV24-1	13	TRBJ1-2	CATSDHEYYGYTF	TGTGCCACCAGTGATCACGAATATTATGGCTACACCTTC
-	-	TRBV18	14	TRBJ1-1	CASSLSQGSTEAFF	TGTGCCAGCTCACTCAGCCAGGGGAGCACTGAAGCTTTCTTT
-	-	TRBV7-9	16	TRBJ1-2	CASSRAQAGVNYGYTF	TGTGCCAGCAGCCGCGCCCAGGCAGGGGTTAACTATGGCTACACCTTC
TRBD2	-	TRBV11-2	17	TRBJ2-5	CASSTGTSGGAQETQYF	TGTGCCAGCAGCACCGGGACTAGCGGGGGGGCACAAGAGACCCAGTACTTC
TRBD1	-	TRBV10-3	15	TRBJ1-1	CAISEMGTGGREAFF	TGTGCCATCAGTGAGATGGGGACAGGGGGCAGGGAAGCTTTCTTT
-	-	TRBV20-1	14	TRBJ2-2	CSASSPQGTGELFF	TGCAGTGCTAGTAGCCCCCAGGGCACCGGGGAGCTGTTTTTT
-	-	TRBV24-1	15	TRBJ1-5	CATSDSGRRNQPQHF	TGTGCCACCAGTGATTCGGGACGGAGGAATCAGCCCCAGCATTTT
TRBD1	-	TRBV12-3/TRBV12-4	14	TRBJ1-2	CASSLGGQGYGYTF	TGTGCCAGCAGTTTAGGCGGACAGGGTTATGGCTACACCTTC
TRBD2	-	TRBV20-1	13	TRBJ2-5	CSAMGLDQETQYF	TGCAGTGCTATGGGACTAGACCAAGAGACCCAGTACTTC
-	-	TRBV2	12	TRBJ2-2	CASSPDAGELFF	TGTGCCAGCAGTCCGGACGCCGGGGAGCTGTTTTTT
-	medium-sized	TRBV6-1	11	TRBJ2-5	CASRIQETQYF	TGTGCCAGCAGGATCCAAGAGACCCAGTACTTC
-	once	TRBV21-1	16	TRBJ2-7	CASSKGVASGGYEQYF	TGTGCCAGCAGCAAAGGGGTGGCTAGCGGGGGTTACGAGCAGTACTTC
-	-	TRBV21-1	13	TRBJ2-7	CASSKDRGNEQYF	TGTGCCAGCAGCAAGGACAGGGGGAACGAGCAGTACTTC
TRBD2	-	TRBV7-9	17	TRBJ2-3	CASSLLAGAGGTDTQYF	TGTGCCAGCAGCTTACTAGCGGGGGCAGGGGGCACAGATACGCAGTATTTT
-	-	TRBV20-1	13	TRBJ1-1	CSARFGGRTEAFF	TGCAGTGCTAGATTCGGGGGACGTACTGAAGCTTTCTTT
-	-	TRBV6-1	17	TRBJ1-6	CASTALSGSSYNSPLHF	TGTGCCAGTACGGCCCTATCAGGGAGCTCCTATAATTCACCCCTCCACTTT
-	few	TRBV2	13	TRBJ1-5	CASARTEDQPQHF	TGTGCCAGCGCGAGGACAGAAGATCAGCCCCAGCATTTT
-	-	TRBV10-3	14	TRBJ1-1	CAILDTTKPTEAFF	TGTGCCATCTTGGACACCACGAAGCCCACTGAAGCTTTCTTT
-	-	TRBV2	13	TRBJ1-5	CASSGWVDQPQHF	TGTGCCAGCAGTGGTTGGGTCGATCAGCCCCAGCATTTT
-	-	TRBV5-4	15	TRBJ2-7	CASSQRLSTVYEQYF	TGTGCCAGCAGCCAGCGACTGAGTACCGTGTACGAGCAGTACTTC
-	few	TRBV12-3/TRBV12-4	15	TRBJ1-1	CASSPSEGINTEAFF	TGTGCCAGCAGTCCCTCTGAGGGGATAAACACTGAAGCTTTCTTT
TRBD1	-	TRBV2	13	TRBJ2-7	CASSAGQGTEQYF	TGTGCCAGCAGTGCGGGACAGGGGACCGAGCAGTACTTC
-	-	TRBV20-1	13	TRBJ1-6	CSATGRQNSPLHF	TGCAGTGCTACAGGGCGCCAAAATTCACCCCTCCACTTT
-	-	TRBV24-1	14	TRBJ1-1	CATSDGGVRDEAFF	TGTGCCACCAGTGATGGCGGGGTACGGGATGAAGCTTTCTTT
-	medium-sized	TRBV10-3	16	TRBJ1-2	CAIRGALLSTNYGYTF	TGTGCCATCAGGGGGGCCCTACTTTCGACTAACTATGGCTACACCTTC
TRBD2	-	TRBV11-2	19	TRBJ2-3	CASSLRARDGLAATDTQYF	TGTGCCAGCAGCTTAAGGGCCCGTGATGGGCTAGCGGCGACAGATACGCAGTATTTT
-	-	TRBV27	13	TRBJ1-1	CASSSQGGTEAFF	TGTGCCAGCAGTTCACAGGGAGGCACTGAAGCTTTCTTT
-	-	TRBV3-1	15	TRBJ2-7	CASSQVGGRSYEQYF	TGTGCCAGCAGCCAAGTCGGGGGTCGGAGCTACGAGCAGTACTTC
-	-	TRBV12-3/TRBV12-4	13	TRBJ1-1	CASRRASGKEAFF	TGTGCCAGCAGACGCGCCTCAGGAAAAGAAGCTTTCTTT